This TCR beta chain was found in a study of blood T cell repertoires in COVID-19. Study background: Samples of COVID-19 (acute and convalescent) were obtained from the United States, Italy and Spain. The analysed material was cDNA or gDNA that came from T cells, B-cell-depleted T cells, or PBMCs.

This clone was detected only once. Authors' methods: Reference gene primers were amplified, and this amplification served to estimate nucleated cell counts. The method was immunoSEQ multiplex PCR; TCRdb's version includes in-frame clones alone and lacks a portion of them. V and J calls and clone size are as listed in that table; D and trimming were resolved from the DNA. This sample carries fewer than 700,000 clones, less than 90% of them seen once, and the ten largest clones take roughly 8%. The ends were cut back, 4 bases at V and 11 bases at J, with 13 bases in the middle. The CDR3 covers 12 residues. CDR1 is LNHDA and CDR2 is SQIVND in the germline V gene (reference sequence). While infection was still active, Seattle patients were enrolled and then followed longitudinally.

This receptor was identified in a woman in her forties or fifties with COVID-19, enrolled during active disease. Sequencing used peripheral blood. The chain employs TRBV19 and TRBJ2-3; weak D call: TRBD1 (6 bases). The CDR3 loop is CASSTYRDGQYF. Written as DNA, the CDR3 is TGTGCCAGTAGTACTTACAGGGATGGGCAGTATTTT.